A single sample is the source of the 19 T cell receptor beta chains below, sequenced in a study of vaccination and CD4 T cells after COVID-19 (dated by TCRdb to between 2020 and 2023). The treatment or condition label corresponds to: approximately 9-day PBMC culture with coronavirus spike peptide pools or control peptides (ViraFEST assay). CD4+ T cells from unexposed donors were collected before the COVID-19 pandemic (2011-2018). Libraries were prepared through PCR. For sequencing, an Illumina iSeq 100 was employed. DNA from cultured CD4+ T cells underwent TCR sequencing with the Oncomine TCR Beta short-read assay at the Johns Hopkins FTIC core. TCRdb trimmed the raw reads at Q25, called clones with MiXCR and kept productive beta chains. Records with the same CDR3 protein are collapsed into one entry carrying the most frequent genes and DNA. Counted in this sample were 4,600 or so distinct CDR3 sequences; around three fifths of them appeared once. The top ten hold approximately 37% of the sample.

These receptors have no identified antigens. Sample: CD4+ T cells from blood, cultured in vitro. These receptor sequences come from a human donor in good health.

The chain uses TRBV27 and TRBJ1-1; tentative D call: TRBD1 (6 bases). The CDR3 spans 16 residues. Germline CDR1 and CDR2: MNHEY and SMNVEV (reference sequence). Trimming took 5 bases from V and 0 from J, leaving 16 bases between them. The CDR3 loop is CASSPIRGTVNTEAFF. The DNA of the CDR3 is TGTGCCAGCAGTCCCATCAGGGGAACGGTGAACACTGAAGCTTTCTTT.

The gene calls are TRBV19 and TRBJ2-2; D ambiguous. Germline assignment: CDR1 LNHDA and CDR2 SQIVND (reference sequence). Trimming took off 5 bases at V and 2 bases at J, with 9 bases between the two ends. The CDR3 spans 14 residues. CDR3: CASSPLANTGELFF. The CDR3 region has the DNA TGTGCCAGTAGTCCTTTGGCAAACACCGGGGAGCTGTTTTTT.

J is TRBJ2-7 and V is TRBV19, with 13 bases matching TRBD2. V gave up 5 bases and J gave up 3 bases; unmatched junction bases: 4. In germline, CDR1 is LNHDA, CDR2 SQIVND (reference sequence). The CDR3 runs to 15 residues. The CDR3, as DNA: TGTGCCAGTAGTGAGGGACTAGCGGGACTCTACGAGCAGTACTTC. Translating it yields CASSEGLAGLYEQYF.

The chain links TRBV20-1 to TRBJ2-3; 8 bases are a match to TRBD1. Trimming at V came to 3 bases and at J to 6 bases, leaving 11 bases not matched to a gene. The V gene's germline CDR1 is DFQATT and CDR2 SNEGSKA (reference sequence). The CDR3 sequence is 15 residues long. The CDR3 nucleotides read TGCAGTGCTAGTACCGGACAGGGAGGCATGGATACGCAGTATTTT. Encoded protein: CSASTGQGGMDTQYF.

The gene calls are TRBV7-9 and TRBJ2-7; 8 bases are a match to TRBD1. This CDR3 region has 15 residues. J lost 5 bases, V lost 5 bases, and 11 bases had no gene match. CDR1 is SEHNR and CDR2 is FQNEAQ in the germline V gene (reference sequence). CDR3 bases: TGTGCCAGCAGCGGACCAGGGGGCGAGTCCCACGAGCAGTACTTC. Protein: CASSGPGGESHEQYF.

The rearrangement uses TRBV4-3 and TRBJ1-2; tentatively, D is TRBD1 (5 bases). The V gene's germline CDR1 is LGHNA and CDR2 YSLEER. The CDR3 has 14 amino acids. Trimming removed 0 bases from V and 8 bases from J, with 13 bases in between. In DNA form, the CDR3 reads TGCGCCAGCAGCCAAGATCCACAGGTTTACGGCTACACCTTC. As protein: CASSQDPQVYGYTF.

This chain connects TRBV11-2 to TRBJ2-1; 10 nucleotides agree with TRBD2. Germline assignment: CDR1 SGHAT and CDR2 FQNNGV. The CDR3 sequence is 18 residues long. The V and J ends lost 0 bases and 2 bases, in that order; junction bases with no gene match: 7. CDR3 residues: CASSLDGSGRRTYNEQFF. CDR3 coding DNA: TGTGCCAGCAGCTTAGACGGTAGCGGGAGGAGGACCTACAATGAGCAGTTCTTC.

CDR3: CASRLQAGGSPLHF. The DNA of the CDR3 is TGTGCCAGCAGACTACAGGCTGGGGGATCACCCCTCCACTTT. This rearrangement joins TRBV28 to TRBJ1-6; D might be TRBD1 (5 bases). Germline V gives CDR1 MDHEN, CDR2 SYDVKM. V dropped 6 bases and J dropped 10 bases, with 16 bases sitting between them. This CDR3 has 14 residues.

V is TRBV28 and J is TRBJ1-2; TRBD1 might be the D (6 bases). CDR1 is MDHEN and CDR2 is SYDVKM in the germline V gene. Trimming left V 5 bases short and J 4 bases short, with 20 bases between. The CDR3 has 16 residues. Here the CDR3 reads CASSPPNRGGGYGYTF. DNA for the CDR3: TGTGCCAGCAGTCCTCCAAACCGGGGAGGGGGCTATGGCTACACCTTC.

The CDR3 loop reads CASTTAGAEAFF. The CDR3 nucleotides read TGTGCCAGCACAACCGCGGGTGCTGAAGCTTTCTTT. J is TRBJ1-1 and V is TRBV27, with D hard to call. V gave up 7 bases and J gave up 6 bases, with 12 bases separating them. Germline CDR1 and CDR2: MNHEY and SMNVEV (reference sequence). The CDR3 runs to 12 residues.

CDR3 protein: CASGPLRNTEAFF. The CDR3 coding sequence is TGTGCCAGCGGGCCCCTCCGGAACACTGAAGCTTTCTTT. The gene calls are TRBV6-1 and TRBJ1-1; D unclear. CDR1 is MNHNS, CDR2 SASEGT, per germline. The CDR3 runs 13 residues. Trimming shortened V by 8 bases and J by 1 base, and 11 bases separated the two germline ends.

This rearrangement joins TRBV7-9 to TRBJ2-5, with D possibly TRBD2 on 6 matching bases. Germline V CDR1 and CDR2: SEHNR, FQNEAQ (reference sequence). CDR3 size: 15 residues. The V end was cut by 5 bases, the J end by 10 bases, with 23 bases between. The CDR3 DNA reads TGTGCCAGCAGCCCGAATCTTCGGGACTCGGGGTACCAGTACTTC. This encodes CASSPNLRDSGYQYF.

This chain connects TRBV7-6 to TRBJ2-2; unclear D gene. Between the trimmed V and J ends, which lost 6 bases and 0 bases, there was a span of 5 bases. The CDR3 spans 13 residues. The germline V gene has CDR1 SGHVS and CDR2 FNYEAQ. The CDR3 DNA is TGTGCCAGCAGGGTGACGAACACCGGGGAGCTGTTTTTT. It codes for CASRVTNTGELFF.

This clonotype was detected once. The gene calls are TRBV7-2 and TRBJ1-2; 8 bases match TRBD1. V lost 5 bases to trimming and J lost 4 bases; unmatched junction nucleotides: 9. This CDR3 has 15 amino acids. Germline CDR1 is SGHTA and CDR2 is FQGNSA. CDR3 protein: CASSHPDRGLYGYTF. DNA of the CDR3: TGTGCCAGCAGCCATCCCGACAGGGGCCTCTATGGCTACACCTTC.

V is TRBV4-1 and J is TRBJ2-7; TRBD2 agrees at 8 bases. The CDR3 covers 17 residues. Germline-derived CDR1 and CDR2 are MGHRA and YSYEKL. V gave up 0 bases and J gave up 4 bases; unmatched junction bases: 11. CDR3 bases: TGCGCCAGCAGCCAAGAGGGTGGGCTAGCGGGCCCATACGAGCAGTACTTC. Its protein is CASSQEGGLAGPYEQYF.

This chain uses TRBV6-1 with TRBJ1-1, with D perhaps matching TRBD1 (6 bases). Looked up from germline, CDR1 is MNHNS and CDR2 is SASEGT. CDR3 length: 14 amino acids. V was shortened by 2 bases and J by 5 bases, with 12 bases between the two germline ends. In nucleotides, the CDR3 is TGTGCCAGCAGTGAAAAACAGGGTGGGACTGAAGCTTTCTTT. Translation: CASSEKQGGTEAFF.

The chain is built from TRBV5-4 and TRBJ1-3; D remains ambiguous. The CDR3 extends over 14 amino acids. Germline assignment: CDR1 SGHNT and CDR2 YYREEE (reference sequence). V was clipped by 4 bases and J by 1 base, with 9 bases between them. The CDR3 protein is CASSRWGSGNTIYF. CDR3 DNA: TGTGCCAGCAGCAGGTGGGGTTCTGGAAACACCATATATTTT.

This clonotype was detected only a few times. The chain has TRBV6-1 and TRBJ1-2; D possibly corresponds to TRBD1 (5 bases). This CDR3 region has 14 residues. Germline values: CDR1 MNHNS, CDR2 SASEGT. The V gene lost 8 bases and the J gene lost 3 bases, with 16 bases spanning the gap. The CDR3 DNA reads as TGTGCCAGCGGCAGAGCGGGACGGGACTATGGCTACACCTTC. Its translation is CASGRAGRDYGYTF.

The chain is built from TRBV19 and TRBJ1-5; D unclear. CDR3 size: 14 residues. V was pared by 3 bases and J by 0 bases, with 6 bases between. Germline CDR1 and CDR2: LNHDA and SQIVND (reference sequence). This CDR3 is CASSISYSNQPQHF. The CDR3 bases are TGTGCCAGTAGTATTTCATATAGCAATCAGCCCCAGCATTTT.